This T cell receptor beta chain was identified in a study of blood T cell repertoires in COVID-19. Study-wide context: T cells, B-cell-depleted T cells, or PBMCs provided the cDNA or gDNA that served as material.

V was pared by 2 bases and J by 4 bases, with 4 bases between. Germline assignment: CDR1 SGHKS and CDR2 YYEKEE (reference sequence). The CDR3 runs to 11 residues. Libraries were prepared by immunoSEQ multiplex PCR; TCRdb keeps only in-frame clonotypes and omits some of them. The data contain 220,000 or so clones, approximately 80% of them singletons. The sequencing sample was made of PBMCs or T cells enriched from blood (not recorded which). The receptor was isolated from an older woman who had recovered from COVID-19. This chain uses TRBV5-5 with TRBJ2-7; D call uncertain. DNA for the CDR3: TGTGCCAGCAGCTTCCAATACGAGCAGTACTTC. Amino acid sequence: CASSFQYEQYF.